The clone carrying this TCR beta chain was detected ten times or more. Antigen specificity is unknown. This record comes from a study of prognosis after radiotherapy for stage I lung cancer. About the study: Aged roughly 50 to 95 years, with a median of approximately 78 years, the patients were about a dozen men and five or six women.

Two rounds of multiplex PCR amplified TCR beta CDR3 from genomic DNA. The authors ran first-round PCR with primers specific to each TRBV and TRBJ gene. TCRdb processed the multiplex PCR reads anew with MiXCR; each CDR3 protein has one entry. Altogether some 20,000 distinct CDR3 sequences are present, approximately 39% being singletons, with the ten largest covering around 50%. V gave up 3 bases and J gave up 2 bases, with 22 bases separating them. The V gene's germline CDR1 is DFQATT and CDR2 SNEGSKA (reference sequence). CDR3 length: 17 amino acids. The study's findings and limits: Counts of unique TCR clones fell following stereotactic body radiation therapy, median 10,088 versus 6,861. Shannon entropy after stereotactic body radiation therapy was lower in patients who developed distant metastases.

The TCR was taken from a donor over 45 with non-small cell lung cancer. The source material was PBMCs, sampled before or after stereotactic body radiation therapy (not recorded which). The chain joins TRBV20-1 to TRBJ2-5, with a possible D match to TRBD1 (6 bases). The CDR3 reads CSARSWGRTGLQETQYF. DNA of the CDR3: TGCAGTGCTAGGTCATGGGGGCGTACAGGTTTACAAGAGACCCAGTACTTC.